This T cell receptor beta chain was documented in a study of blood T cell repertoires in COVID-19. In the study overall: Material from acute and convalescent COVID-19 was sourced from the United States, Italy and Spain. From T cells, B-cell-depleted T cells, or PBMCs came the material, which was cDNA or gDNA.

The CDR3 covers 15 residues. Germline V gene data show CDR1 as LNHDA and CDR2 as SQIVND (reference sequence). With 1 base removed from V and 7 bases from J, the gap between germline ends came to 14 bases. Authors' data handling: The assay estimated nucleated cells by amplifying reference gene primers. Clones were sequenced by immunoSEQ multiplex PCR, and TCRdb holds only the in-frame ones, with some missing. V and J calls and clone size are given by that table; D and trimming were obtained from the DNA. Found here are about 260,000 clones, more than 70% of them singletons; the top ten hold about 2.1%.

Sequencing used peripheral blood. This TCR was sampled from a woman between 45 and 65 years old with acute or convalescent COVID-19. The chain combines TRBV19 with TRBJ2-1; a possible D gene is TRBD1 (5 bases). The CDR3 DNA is TGTGCCAGTAGTATAGCAGGGAAGATGAGAAATGAGCAGTTCTTC. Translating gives CASSIAGKMRNEQFF.